This passage covers 17 T cell receptor beta chains from one sample sequenced in a study of blood T cell repertoires in COVID-19. The protocol was immunoSEQ multiplex PCR, while the TCRdb copy is restricted to in-frame clones and leaves out a portion. The sample has approximately 200,000 clones; around 90% are singletons. The specimen was PBMCs or T cells enriched from blood (not recorded which). These receptors all stem from a man aged 30 to 45 in a cohort exposed to, infected with or recovered from COVID-19 (not recorded which).

This chain connects TRBV24-1 to TRBJ2-7; TRBD1 matches at 10 bases. From germline, CDR1 is KGHDR and CDR2 SFDVKD. V lost 9 bases and J lost 5; bases outside the gene matches: 6. The length of the CDR3 is 13 residues. As DNA, the CDR3 is TGTGCCACCCGGGACAGGGGTAGAGACGAGCAGTACTTC. Its protein product is CATRDRGRDEQYF.

This clone came up a few times. The chain links TRBV4-3 to TRBJ2-7, with 8 bases identical to TRBD1. The V gene's germline CDR1 is LGHNA and CDR2 YSLEER. The J segment lost 2 bases and the V segment lost 5 bases, leaving 5 bases of the junction unmatched. The CDR3 covers 14 residues. The CDR3 region is CASSARQGPYEQYF. CDR3 coding DNA: TGCGCCAGCAGCGCGCGACAGGGGCCCTACGAGCAGTACTTC.

In this sample, this clone turned up a few times. The chain joins TRBV7-9 to TRBJ1-2; 8 nucleotides line up with TRBD1. The CDR3 contains 17 residues. V was pared by 4 bases and J by 6 bases, with 16 bases of the junction left unmatched. Germline-derived CDR1 and CDR2 are SEHNR and FQNEAQ (reference sequence). The chain's CDR3 is CASSSPNGDRRKNGYTF. In nucleotides, the CDR3 is TGTGCCAGCAGCTCCCCGAACGGGGACAGGAGAAAGAATGGCTACACCTTC.

The genes are TRBV6-2 or TRBV6-3 and TRBJ1-2; unclear D gene. The germline CDR1 and CDR2 sequences are MNHEY and SVGEGT. This CDR3 is 15 amino acids long. The ends were cut back, 2 bases at V and 6 bases at J, with 16 bases in the middle. The CDR3 nucleotides read TGTGCCAGCAGTTACCCCTCCAGATTCCTCAATGGCTACACCTTC. This sequence encodes CASSYPSRFLNGYTF.

This rearrangement joins TRBV10-3 to TRBJ2-1; D is unresolved. CDR1 is ENHRY and CDR2 is SYGVKD in the germline V gene. Trimming took 8 bases from V and 4 from J, leaving 9 bases between them. The CDR3 covers 12 residues. CDR3 loop: CAIARIYNEQFF. The DNA for the CDR3 is TGTGCCATCGCGCGGATTTACAATGAGCAGTTCTTC.

The chain recombines TRBV5-1 with TRBJ1-1, with D possibly TRBD1 on 6 matching bases. V lost 0 bases to trimming and J lost 6 bases, with 27 bases between them. This CDR3 has 19 amino acids. Per the germline V gene, CDR1 is SGHRS and CDR2 is YFSETQ. In DNA form, the CDR3 reads TGCGCCAGCAGCTTGGGCATGGTCTTTAGTGGGCAGGGGCCGGCTGAAGCTTTCTTT. Translation: CASSLGMVFSGQGPAEAFF.

The table lists this clone with a count of one. The chain employs TRBV3-1 (or the pseudogene TRBV3-2) and TRBJ2-7; D is ambiguous. The germline gives CDR1 LGHDT, CDR2 YNNKEL (reference sequence). The ends were cut back, 6 bases at V and 0 bases at J, with 9 bases in the middle. This CDR3 spans 13 amino acids. DNA of the CDR3: TGTGCCAGCAGGGGCCCCACCTCCTACGAGCAGTACTTC. Translation: CASRGPTSYEQYF.

This chain uses TRBV3-1 (or the pseudogene TRBV3-2) with TRBJ1-1; D unclear. CDR1 and CDR2 (germline): LGHDT, YNNKEL (reference sequence). CDR3 size: 13 residues. Trimming removed 0 bases from V and 5 bases from J, with 7 bases in between. The CDR3 protein is CASSQDTGTEAFF. CDR3 DNA sequence: TGTGCCAGCAGCCAAGACACGGGGACTGAAGCTTTCTTT.

V and J are TRBV27 and TRBJ2-4; D is unclear. Germline CDR1 and CDR2: MNHEY and SMNVEV (reference sequence). CDR3 size: 13 residues. Trimming took 2 bases from V and 6 from J, leaving 8 bases between them. The CDR3 bases are TGTGCCAGCAGTTTACTGTCAGGAAACATTCAGTACTTC. Amino acid sequence: CASSLLSGNIQYF.

The chain recombines TRBV5-1 with TRBJ2-3, with D perhaps TRBD2 (5 bases). Trimming pared 4 bases from V and 0 bases from J, leaving 12 bases between. Per germline, CDR1 SGHRS and CDR2 YFSETQ. The CDR3 is 15 residues long. CDR3 sequence: CASSDRGTSTDTQYF. The CDR3 bases are TGCGCCAGCAGCGATCGGGGAACTAGCACAGATACGCAGTATTTT.

A word on this clone: Other DNA sequences of this sample code for an identical CDR3. The chain couples TRBV7-3 to TRBJ2-1, with a weak D call TRBD1 (5 bases). Trimming shortened V by 2 bases and J by 4 bases, and 6 bases separated the two germline ends. The CDR3 extends over 13 amino acids. Germline V lookup: CDR1 SGHTA, CDR2 FQGTGA. CDR3 coding DNA: TGTGCCAGCAGCTTACAGGGATACAATGAGCAGTTCTTC. Its protein product is CASSLQGYNEQFF.

A single count supports this clone. The chain combines TRBV6-5 with TRBJ1-5, with 8 bases aligning to TRBD1. The CDR3 sequence is 14 residues long. Germline loops: CDR1 MNHEY, CDR2 SVGAGI. V was clipped by 7 bases and J by 5 bases; unmatched bases: 7. The CDR3 DNA follows: TGTGCCAGCAAGCACAGGGGGACTTATCAGCCCCAGCATTTT. Translated: CASKHRGTYQPQHF.

The sample holds one count of this clone. This chain joins TRBV28 and TRBJ1-5, with 7 bases matching TRBD1. Trimming took 5 bases from V and 0 from J; bases not matched to a gene: 13. Germline CDR1 MDHEN, CDR2 SYDVKM. This CDR3 comprises 18 residues. CDR3 amino acids: CASSPRQGGVLSNQPQHF. DNA for the CDR3: TGTGCCAGCAGTCCACGACAGGGAGGCGTCCTTAGCAATCAGCCCCAGCATTTT.

V gene TRBV4-2 combines with J gene TRBJ2-5; a possible D gene is TRBD1 (6 bases). Germline CDR1 LGHNA, CDR2 YNFKEQ. The V end was cut by 0 bases, the J end by 5 bases, with 16 bases between. The CDR3 consists of 16 residues. The CDR3 DNA reads as TGTGCCAGCAGCCAAGATTGGGGCAGGGGCGAGGAGACCCAGTACTTC. Residues: CASSQDWGRGEETQYF.

The V gene is TRBV27, the J gene TRBJ2-6; D gene uncertain. Germline CDR1 is MNHEY and CDR2 is SMNVEV (reference sequence). Trimming cost V 5 bases and J 4 bases, with 9 bases left between them. CDR3 length equals 14 residues. The DNA for the CDR3 is TGTGCCAGCAGTCCGAGTCCAGGGGCCAACGTCCTGACTTTC. Its translation: CASSPSPGANVLTF.

The gene calls are TRBV14 and TRBJ2-1; D ambiguous. This CDR3 region has 12 residues. Germline values: CDR1 SGHDN, CDR2 FVKESK. Deletions cut 1 base from V and 6 bases from J, with 4 bases between. As DNA, the CDR3 is TGTGCCAGCAGCCAAGGACTCAATGAGCAGTTCTTC. Protein product: CASSQGLNEQFF. The whole variable domain, filled in from reference TRBV14 and TRBJ2-1, reads EAGVTQFPSHSVIEKGQTVTLRCDPISGHDNLYWYRRVMGKEIKFLLHFVKESKQDESGMPNNRFLAERTGGTYSTLKVQPAELEDSGVYFCASSQGLNEQFFGPGTRLTVL.

The CDR3 region is CASRNRVTNTEAFF. The CDR3 DNA is TGTGCCAGCCGGAACAGGGTAACGAACACTGAAGCTTTCTTT. V is TRBV7-2 and J is TRBJ1-1; D is perhaps TRBD1 (6 bases). With 8 bases removed from V and 1 base from J, the gap between germline ends came to 14 bases. Germline lookup yields CDR1 SGHTA and CDR2 FQGNSA. The CDR3 loop spans 14 amino acids.